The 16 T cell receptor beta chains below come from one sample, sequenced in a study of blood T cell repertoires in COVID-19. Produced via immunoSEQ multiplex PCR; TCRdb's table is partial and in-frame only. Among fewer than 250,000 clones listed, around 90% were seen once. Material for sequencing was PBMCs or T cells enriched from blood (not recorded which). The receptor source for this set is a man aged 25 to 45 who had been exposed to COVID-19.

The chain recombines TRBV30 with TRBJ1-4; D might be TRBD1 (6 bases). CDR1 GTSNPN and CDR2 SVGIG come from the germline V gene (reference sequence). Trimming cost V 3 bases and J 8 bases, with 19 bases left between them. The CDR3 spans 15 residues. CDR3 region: CAWRGAVGTYEKLFF. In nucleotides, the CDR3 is TGTGCCTGGAGGGGGGCGGTGGGGACCTACGAAAAACTGTTTTTT.

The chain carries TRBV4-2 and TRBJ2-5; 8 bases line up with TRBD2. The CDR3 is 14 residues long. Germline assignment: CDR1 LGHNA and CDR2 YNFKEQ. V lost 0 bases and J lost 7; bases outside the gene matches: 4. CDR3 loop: CASSQERLAGTQYF. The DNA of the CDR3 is TGTGCCAGCAGCCAAGAAAGGCTAGCGGGGACCCAGTACTTC.

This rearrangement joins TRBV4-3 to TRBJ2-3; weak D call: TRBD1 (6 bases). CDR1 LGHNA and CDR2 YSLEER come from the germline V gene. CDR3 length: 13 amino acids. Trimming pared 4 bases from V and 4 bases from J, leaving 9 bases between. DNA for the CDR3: TGCGCCAGCAGCCCCCCAGGGGCAGATACGCAGTATTTT. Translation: CASSPPGADTQYF.

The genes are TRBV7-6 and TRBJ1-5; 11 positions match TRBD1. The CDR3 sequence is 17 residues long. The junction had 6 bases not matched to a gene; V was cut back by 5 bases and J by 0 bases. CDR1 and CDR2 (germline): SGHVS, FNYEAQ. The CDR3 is CASSRDRGSYSNQPQHF. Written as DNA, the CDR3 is TGTGCCAGCAGCAGGGACAGGGGGAGCTATAGCAATCAGCCCCAGCATTTT.

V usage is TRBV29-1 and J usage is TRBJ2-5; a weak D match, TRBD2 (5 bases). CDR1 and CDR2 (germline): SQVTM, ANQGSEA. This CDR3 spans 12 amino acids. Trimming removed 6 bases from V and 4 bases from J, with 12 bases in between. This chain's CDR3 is CSVGEGRETQYF. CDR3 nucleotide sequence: TGCAGCGTCGGCGAAGGGAGAGAGACCCAGTACTTC.

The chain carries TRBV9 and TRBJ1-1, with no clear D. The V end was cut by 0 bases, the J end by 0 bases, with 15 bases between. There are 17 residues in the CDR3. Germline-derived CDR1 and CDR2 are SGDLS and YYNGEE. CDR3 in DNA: TGTGCCAGCAGCGTAGGTGGGGAGGATCCTATGAACACTGAAGCTTTCTTT. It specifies CASSVGGEDPMNTEAFF.

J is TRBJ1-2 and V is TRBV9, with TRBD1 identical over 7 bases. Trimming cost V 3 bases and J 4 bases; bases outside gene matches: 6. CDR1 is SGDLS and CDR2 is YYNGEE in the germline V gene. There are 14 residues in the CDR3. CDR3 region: CASSARQGPYGYTF. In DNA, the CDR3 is TGTGCCAGCAGCGCCAGACAGGGACCCTATGGCTACACCTTC.

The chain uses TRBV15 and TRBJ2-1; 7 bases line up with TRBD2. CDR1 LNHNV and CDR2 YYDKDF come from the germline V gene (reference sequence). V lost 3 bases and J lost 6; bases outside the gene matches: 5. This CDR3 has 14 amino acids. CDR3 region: CATSRGGSANEQFF. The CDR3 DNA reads TGTGCCACCAGCAGGGGAGGGAGTGCCAATGAGCAGTTCTTC.

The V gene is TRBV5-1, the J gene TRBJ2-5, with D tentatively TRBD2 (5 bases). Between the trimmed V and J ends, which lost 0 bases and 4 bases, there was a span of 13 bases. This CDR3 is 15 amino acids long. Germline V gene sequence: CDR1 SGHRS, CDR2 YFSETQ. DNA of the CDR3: TGCGCCAGCAGCTTGGCCGCTAGCATGGGAGAGACCCAGTACTTC. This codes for CASSLAASMGETQYF.

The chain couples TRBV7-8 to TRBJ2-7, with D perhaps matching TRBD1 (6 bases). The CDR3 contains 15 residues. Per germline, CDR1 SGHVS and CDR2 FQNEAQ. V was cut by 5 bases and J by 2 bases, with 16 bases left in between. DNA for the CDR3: TGTGCCAGCAGCCAAACAGGGTCCCTAACCTACGAGCAGTACTTC. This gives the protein CASSQTGSLTYEQYF.

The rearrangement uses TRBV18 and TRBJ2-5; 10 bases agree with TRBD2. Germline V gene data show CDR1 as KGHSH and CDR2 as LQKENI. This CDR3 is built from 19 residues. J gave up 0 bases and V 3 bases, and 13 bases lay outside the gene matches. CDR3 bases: TGTGCCAGCTCACCTTTAGCGGGGGGCCGCCGAACGTACCAAGAGACCCAGTACTTC. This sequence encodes CASSPLAGGRRTYQETQYF. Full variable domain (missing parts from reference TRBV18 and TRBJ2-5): NAGVMQNPRHLVRRRGQEARLRCSPMKGHSHVYWYRQLPEEGLKFMVYLQKENIIDESGMPKERFSAEFPKEGPSILRIQQVVRGDSAAYFCASSPLAGGRRTYQETQYFGPGTRLLVL.

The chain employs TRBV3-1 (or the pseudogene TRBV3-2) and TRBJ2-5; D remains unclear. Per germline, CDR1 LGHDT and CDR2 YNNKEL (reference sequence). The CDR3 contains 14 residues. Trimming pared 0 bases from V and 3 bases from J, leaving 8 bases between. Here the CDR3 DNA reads TGTGCCAGCAGCCAAGATCAGAATGAAGAGACCCAGTACTTC. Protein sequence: CASSQDQNEETQYF.

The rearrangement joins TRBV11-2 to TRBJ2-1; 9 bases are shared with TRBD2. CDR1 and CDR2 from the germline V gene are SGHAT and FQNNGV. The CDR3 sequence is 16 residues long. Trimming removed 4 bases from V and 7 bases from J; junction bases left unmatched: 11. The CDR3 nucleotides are TGTGCCAGCAGCTCCCCTAGTAGCGGGGGTCTTAATGAGCAGTTCTTC. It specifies CASSSPSSGGLNEQFF.

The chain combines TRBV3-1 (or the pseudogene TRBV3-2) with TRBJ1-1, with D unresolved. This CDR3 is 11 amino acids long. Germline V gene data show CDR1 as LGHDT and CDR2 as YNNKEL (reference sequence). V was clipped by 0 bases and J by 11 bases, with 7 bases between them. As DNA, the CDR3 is TGTGCCAGCAGCCAAGATACTAGGGCTTTCTTT. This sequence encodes CASSQDTRAFF.

The chain's CDR3 is CASSDRTGNQPQHF. As DNA, the CDR3 is TGTGCCAGCAGTGACCGGACAGGCAATCAGCCCCAGCATTTT. The V gene is TRBV6-1, the J gene TRBJ1-5; weak D call: TRBD1 (6 bases). The V gene lost 3 bases and the J gene lost 2 bases, with 8 bases spanning the gap. CDR3 size: 14 residues. Germline V gene lookup returns CDR1 MNHNS and CDR2 SASEGT.

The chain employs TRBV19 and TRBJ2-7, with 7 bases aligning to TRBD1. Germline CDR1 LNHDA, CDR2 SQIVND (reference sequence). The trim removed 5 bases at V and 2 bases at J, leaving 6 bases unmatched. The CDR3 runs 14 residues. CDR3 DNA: TGTGCCAGTAGTCCCTGGACAGGTACCTACGAGCAGTACTTC. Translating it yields CASSPWTGTYEQYF.